The entry below describes one TCR beta chain. No cognate antigen has been identified for it. No base-level quality is on record; no much larger clone is a single base apart. This specimen comes from a study of T cell responses to AZD1222 COVID-19 vaccine listed by TCRdb under 2021. Study-level background: AZD1222 recipients given second doses at about 4 weeks or at about 12 weeks were pooled, since spike-specific TCR depth and breadth were not found to differ between the two schedules. A total of just over 230 trial participants underwent TCR sequencing, of whom around 210 had received two doses of AZD1222 and some 26 had received two doses of the MenACWY control vaccine. Trial participants were enrolled into age subgroups of 18-55, 56-69 and 70-plus years, which contained around 150, 28 and 57 TCR-sequenced participants, respectively.

The paper's findings and limits, for the study overall: Most participants were white British and females outnumbered males, and the authors suggested that clonal diversity may have been underestimated. Because no samples from the day 14 peak response were available, repertoires could be characterized only after the peak T cell response. The 56-69-year group was small, and its depth increase did not reach significance, likely because of low power. Vaccine-associated CD4 TCRs spanned the whole spike protein, with dominant responses in regions 160-218 and 743-854. Reportedly, close to half of the unique spike-specific TCRs recognized epitopes lying outside the regions that are mutated in the B.1.351 and B.1.1.7 variants. After two AZD1222 doses, spike-specific TCR breadth and depth were significantly higher than at day 0 and than in MenACWY recipients. Only six or seven AZD1222 recipients were SARS-CoV-2 seropositive at baseline, limiting conclusions about previously exposed vaccinees.

The CDR3 regions of human TCRbeta chains were subjected to immunosequencing. Per the original workflow: Repertoire TCRs were checked for matches against a reference library of SARS-CoV-2-specific TCRs that had been generated using the MIRA antigen-specificity platform. Breadth was defined as the fraction of unique TCRs that were SARS-CoV-2-associated, and depth was defined as the fraction of total T cells that were SARS-CoV-2-associated. Using the MIRA data, each spike-specific TCR was mapped to the spike region that the TCR reacts to and placed in a CD4 or CD8 class. Log10-transformed breadth and depth values were compared by one-way ANOVA with Sidak's multiple comparisons tests. TCRdb mirrors the immuneACCESS table, restricted to in-frame sequences. Some clones are absent from its copies; in checked studies, under half trace to an unresolved V gene, and the reason for the others is unknown. The D gene and trimming were derived from the DNA, and the V and J assignments and clone size from that table. The sample yields under 150,000 clones; more than 85% were counted once. The ten largest make up approximately 1.8% of the sample.

The CDR3 starts with the cysteine, ends with the phenylalanine, and has 15 residues. The kept DNA is CDR3 alone, 45 bases in frame from the first base. According to the germline V gene, CDR1 reads SGHRS and CDR2 reads YFSETQ. V and J lose 8 bases and 0 bases, and a span of 17 bases separates them. In light of the paper, this sample's time point label describes: baseline before first vaccination. Vaccinee samples were obtained from the UK trials COV001 and COV002, which included a single-blind randomized controlled phase 2/3 trial of AZD1222 (ChAdOx1 nCoV-19) in healthy adults. Trial participant PBMC samples were collected at day 0 and day 28 after the second dose for TCRbeta chain sequencing.

The receptor's source is an adult in good health. The sequencing used peripheral blood, collected on day 0 of AZD1222 vaccination. Here the chain combines TRBV5-1 and TRBJ2-5; too little of a D gene remains to name it. The base sequence is TGCGCCAGGTTCGTCCGTTACGGAGACCAAGAGACCCAGTACTTC. Its protein is CARFVRYGDQETQYF.